This T cell receptor (beta chain) appears in the sequencing data of a study of T cells in Graves' hyperthyroidism and ophthalmopathy. Study-wide findings and caveats: Model-based prediction identified ophthalmopathy a median about 7 months prior to its onset. Peripheral blood also featured most of the thyroid clonotypes expanded above 0.001.

Diagnosing involved the use of clinical symptoms, serum thyroxine and TRAb, thyroid ultrasound and orbital computed tomography. The authors took PBMCs from roughly 10 ml fresh peripheral blood. There are many counts of this clonotype. Its antigen is unknown. The CDR3 extends over 16 amino acids. Trimming stripped 4 bases from V and 1 base from J, with 17 bases between. Looked up from germline, CDR1 is SGHRS and CDR2 is YFSETQ. Amplification yielded TCR beta CDR3 regions, with RNA transcripts as the source. The study used the HTBI primer set for a first-round RT-PCR of the TCR CDR3. TCRdb processed the multiplex PCR reads anew with MiXCR; each CDR3 protein has one entry. The table records about 600,000 distinct CDR3 sequences, more than 13% of them present only once.

J is TRBJ1-1 and V is TRBV5-1; possibly TRBD1 for D (5 bases). Sequencing was performed on blood. The clonotype comes from a young woman with Graves' ophthalmopathy. CDR3 loop: CASSRTHQGANTEAFF. The CDR3 DNA sequence: TGCGCCAGCAGCCGTACCCATCAGGGCGCGAACACTGAAGCTTTCTTT.